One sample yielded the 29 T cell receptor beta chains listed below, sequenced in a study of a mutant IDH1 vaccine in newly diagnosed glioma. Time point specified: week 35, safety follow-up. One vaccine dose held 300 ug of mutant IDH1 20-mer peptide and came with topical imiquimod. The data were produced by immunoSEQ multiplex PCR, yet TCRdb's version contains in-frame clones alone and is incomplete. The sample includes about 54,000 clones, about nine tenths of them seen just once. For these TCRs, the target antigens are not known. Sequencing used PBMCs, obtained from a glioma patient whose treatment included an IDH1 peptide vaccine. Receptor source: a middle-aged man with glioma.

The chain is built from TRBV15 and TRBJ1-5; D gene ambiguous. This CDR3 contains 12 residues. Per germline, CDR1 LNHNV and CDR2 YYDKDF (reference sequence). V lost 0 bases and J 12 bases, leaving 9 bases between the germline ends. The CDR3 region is CATSRDKTDQHF. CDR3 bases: TGTGCCACCAGCAGAGATAAGACTGACCAGCATTTT. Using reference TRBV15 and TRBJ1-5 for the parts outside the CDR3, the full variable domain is DAMVIQNPRYQVTQFGKPVTLSCSQTLNHNVMYWYQQKSSQAPKLLFHYYDKDFNNEADTPDNFQSRRPNTSFCFLDIRSPGLGDTAMYLCATSRDKTDQHFGDGTRLSIL.

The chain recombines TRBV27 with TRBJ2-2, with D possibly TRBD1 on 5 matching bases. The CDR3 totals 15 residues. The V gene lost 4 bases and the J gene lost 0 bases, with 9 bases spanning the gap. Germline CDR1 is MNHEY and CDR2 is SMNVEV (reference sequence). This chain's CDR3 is CASSSDTANTGELFF. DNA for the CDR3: TGTGCCAGCAGTTCGGACACTGCGAACACCGGGGAGCTGTTTTTT.

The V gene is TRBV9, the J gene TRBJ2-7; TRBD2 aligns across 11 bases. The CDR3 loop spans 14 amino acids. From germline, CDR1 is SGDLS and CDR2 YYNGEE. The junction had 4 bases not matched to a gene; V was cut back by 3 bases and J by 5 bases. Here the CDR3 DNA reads TGTGCCAGCAGCGCTAGCGGGAGGTTAAACGAGCAGTACTTC. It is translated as CASSASGRLNEQYF.

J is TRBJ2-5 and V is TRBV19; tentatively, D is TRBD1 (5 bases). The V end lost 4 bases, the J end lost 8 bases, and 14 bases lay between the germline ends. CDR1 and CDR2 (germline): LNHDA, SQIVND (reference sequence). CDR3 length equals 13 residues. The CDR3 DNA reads TGTGCCAGTAGTACGACGACAGCCAGCACCCAGTACTTC. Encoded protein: CASSTTTASTQYF. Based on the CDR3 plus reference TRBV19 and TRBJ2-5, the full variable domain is DGGITQSPKYLFRKEGQNVTLSCEQNLNHDAMYWYRQDPGQGLRLIYYSQIVNDFQKGDIAEGYSVSREKKESFPLTVTSAQKNPTAFYLCASSTTTASTQYFGPGTRLLVL.

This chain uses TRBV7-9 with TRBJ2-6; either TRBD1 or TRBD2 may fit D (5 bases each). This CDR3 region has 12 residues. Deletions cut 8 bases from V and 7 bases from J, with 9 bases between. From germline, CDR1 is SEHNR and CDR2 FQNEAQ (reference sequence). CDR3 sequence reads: CASPGGANVLTF. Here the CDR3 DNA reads TGTGCCAGCCCTGGGGGAGCCAACGTCCTGACTTTC.

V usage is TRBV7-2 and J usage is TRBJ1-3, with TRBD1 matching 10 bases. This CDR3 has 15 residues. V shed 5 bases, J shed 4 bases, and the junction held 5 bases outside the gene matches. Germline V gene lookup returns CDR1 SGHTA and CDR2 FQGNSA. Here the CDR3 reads CASSLGTGVGNTIYF. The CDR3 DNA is TGTGCCAGCAGCCTTGGGACAGGGGTGGGAAACACCATATATTTT.

In nucleotides, the CDR3 is TGTGCCAGCAGCGTGCTAGGGACGATCGGGGAGCTGTTTTTT. This gives the protein CASSVLGTIGELFF. The rearrangement links TRBV9 to TRBJ2-2; either TRBD1 or TRBD2 may fit D (5 bases each). This CDR3 spans 14 amino acids. Trimming shortened V by 2 bases and J by 7 bases, and 12 bases separated the two germline ends. Germline V gives CDR1 SGDLS, CDR2 YYNGEE.

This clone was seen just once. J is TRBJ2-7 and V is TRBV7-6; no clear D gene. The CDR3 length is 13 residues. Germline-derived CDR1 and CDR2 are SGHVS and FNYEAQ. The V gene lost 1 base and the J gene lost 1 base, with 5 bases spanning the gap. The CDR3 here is CASSLGRSYEQYF. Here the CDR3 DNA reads TGTGCCAGCAGCTTAGGGCGATCCTACGAGCAGTACTTC.

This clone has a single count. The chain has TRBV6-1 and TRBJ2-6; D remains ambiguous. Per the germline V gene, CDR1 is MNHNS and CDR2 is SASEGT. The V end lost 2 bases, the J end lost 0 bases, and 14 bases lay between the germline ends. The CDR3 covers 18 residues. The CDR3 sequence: CASSEWEGKPSGANVLTF. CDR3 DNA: TGTGCCAGCAGTGAATGGGAAGGGAAGCCCTCTGGGGCCAACGTCCTGACTTTC.

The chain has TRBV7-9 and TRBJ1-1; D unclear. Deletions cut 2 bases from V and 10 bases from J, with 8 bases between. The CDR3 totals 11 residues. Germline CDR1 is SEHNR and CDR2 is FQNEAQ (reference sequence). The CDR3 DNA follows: TGTGCCAGCAGCTTATTATCGCTAGCTTTCTTT. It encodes CASSLLSLAFF.

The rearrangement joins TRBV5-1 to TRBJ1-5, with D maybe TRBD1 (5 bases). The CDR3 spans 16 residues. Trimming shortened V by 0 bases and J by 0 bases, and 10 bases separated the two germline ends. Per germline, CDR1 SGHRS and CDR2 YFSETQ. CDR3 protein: CASSLGDSYSNQPQHF. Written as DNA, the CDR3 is TGCGCCAGCAGCTTGGGAGACAGTTATAGCAATCAGCCCCAGCATTTT.

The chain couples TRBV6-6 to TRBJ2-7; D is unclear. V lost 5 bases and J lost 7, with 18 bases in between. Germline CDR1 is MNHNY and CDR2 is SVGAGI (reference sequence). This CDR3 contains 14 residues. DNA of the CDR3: TGTGCCAGCAGTCCGCCGGGTCAGAGCGAGGAGCAGTACTTC. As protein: CASSPPGQSEEQYF.

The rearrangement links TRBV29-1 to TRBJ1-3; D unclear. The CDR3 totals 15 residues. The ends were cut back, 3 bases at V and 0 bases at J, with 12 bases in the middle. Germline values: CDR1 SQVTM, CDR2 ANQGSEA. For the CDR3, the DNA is TGCAGCGTTGACGTGCATGCGGTCTCTGGAAACACCATATATTTT. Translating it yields CSVDVHAVSGNTIYF.

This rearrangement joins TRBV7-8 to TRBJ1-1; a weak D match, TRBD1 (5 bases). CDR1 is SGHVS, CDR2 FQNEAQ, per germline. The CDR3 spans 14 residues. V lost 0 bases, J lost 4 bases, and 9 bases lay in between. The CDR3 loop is CASSLAKGRTEAFF. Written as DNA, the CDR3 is TGTGCCAGCAGCTTAGCGAAGGGGCGCACTGAAGCTTTCTTT.

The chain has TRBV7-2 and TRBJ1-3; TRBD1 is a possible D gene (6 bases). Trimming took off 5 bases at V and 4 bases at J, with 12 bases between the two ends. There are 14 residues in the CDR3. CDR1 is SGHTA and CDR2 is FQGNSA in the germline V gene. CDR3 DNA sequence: TGTGCCAGCAGCATCCAGGGGAGCGGAAACACCATATATTTT. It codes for CASSIQGSGNTIYF.

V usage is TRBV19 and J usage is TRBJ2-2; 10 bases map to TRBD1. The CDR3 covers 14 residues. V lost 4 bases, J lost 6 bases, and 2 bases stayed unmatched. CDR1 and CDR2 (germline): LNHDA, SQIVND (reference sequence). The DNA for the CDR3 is TGTGCCAGTAGTACGACAGGGGGCCCCGGGGAGCTGTTTTTT. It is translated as CASSTTGGPGELFF. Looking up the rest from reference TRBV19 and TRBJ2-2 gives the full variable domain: DGGITQSPKYLFRKEGQNVTLSCEQNLNHDAMYWYRQDPGQGLRLIYYSQIVNDFQKGDIAEGYSVSREKKESFPLTVTSAQKNPTAFYLCASSTTGGPGELFFGEGSRLTVL.

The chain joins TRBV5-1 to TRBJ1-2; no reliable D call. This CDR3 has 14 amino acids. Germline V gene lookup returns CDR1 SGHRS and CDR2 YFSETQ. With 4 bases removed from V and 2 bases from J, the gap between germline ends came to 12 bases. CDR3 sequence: CASSPGLTNYGYTF. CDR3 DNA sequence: TGCGCCAGCAGCCCGGGTCTCACCAACTATGGCTACACCTTC.

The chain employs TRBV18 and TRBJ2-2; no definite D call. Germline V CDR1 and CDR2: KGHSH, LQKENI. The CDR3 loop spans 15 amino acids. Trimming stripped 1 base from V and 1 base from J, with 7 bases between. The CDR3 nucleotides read TGTGCCAGCTCACCACTAGCAGAGAACACCGGGGAGCTGTTTTTT. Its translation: CASSPLAENTGELFF.

The CDR3 sequence: CASSENRNMNTEAFF. The CDR3 DNA reads as TGTGCCAGCAGTGAAAACAGGAACATGAACACTGAAGCTTTCTTT. This sequence joins TRBV2 and TRBJ1-1, with D perhaps TRBD1 (5 bases). Trimming stripped 2 bases from V and 0 bases from J, with 10 bases between. The length of the CDR3 is 15 residues. Looked up from germline, CDR1 is SNHLY and CDR2 is FYNNEI.

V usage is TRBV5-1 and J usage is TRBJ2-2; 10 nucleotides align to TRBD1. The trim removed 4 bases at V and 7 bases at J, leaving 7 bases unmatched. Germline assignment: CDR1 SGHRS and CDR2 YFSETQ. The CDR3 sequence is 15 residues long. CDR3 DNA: TGCGCCAGCAGCATGACGACAGGGGGCAACGGGGAGCTGTTTTTT. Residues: CASSMTTGGNGELFF.

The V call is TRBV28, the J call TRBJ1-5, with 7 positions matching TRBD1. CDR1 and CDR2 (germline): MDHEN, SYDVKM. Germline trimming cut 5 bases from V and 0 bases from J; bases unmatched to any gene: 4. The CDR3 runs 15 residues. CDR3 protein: CASSRTGASNQPQHF. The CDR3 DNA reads TGTGCCAGCAGTCGGACAGGAGCTAGCAATCAGCCCCAGCATTTT.

The DNA for the CDR3 is TGTGCCACCAGCAGAGATTTGGGGACAACCGAAGCTTTCTTT. This encodes CATSRDLGTTEAFF. The chain couples TRBV15 to TRBJ1-1; possibly TRBD1 for D (6 bases). The CDR3 contains 14 residues. Germline lookup yields CDR1 LNHNV and CDR2 YYDKDF (reference sequence). The V end was cut by 0 bases, the J end by 8 bases, with 13 bases between.

The CDR3 DNA reads TGTGCCAGCAGCGTAGGAGGGGTCGGGAGGGCCGGGGAGACCCAGTACTTC. This translates into CASSVGGVGRAGETQYF. The chain carries TRBV9 and TRBJ2-5; 8 nucleotides align to TRBD2. The V gene end was trimmed by 0 bases and the J gene end by 5 bases; junction bases not matched to a gene: 12. This CDR3 is 17 amino acids long. In germline, CDR1 is SGDLS, CDR2 YYNGEE.

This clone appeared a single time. For the CDR3, the DNA is TGTGCCAGCAGCGTGATAACAGGGGACTATGGCTACACCTTC. It codes for CASSVITGDYGYTF. This chain joins TRBV9 and TRBJ1-2; 7 nucleotides line up with TRBD1. With 2 bases clipped from V and 3 bases from J, the junction kept 4 bases outside the gene matches. The CDR3 has 14 residues. In germline, CDR1 is SGDLS, CDR2 YYNGEE. Based on the CDR3 plus reference TRBV9 and TRBJ1-2, the full variable domain is DSGVTQTPKHLITATGQRVTLRCSPRSGDLSVYWYQQSLDQGLQFLIQYYNGEERAKGNILERFSAQQFPDLHSELNLSSLELGDSALYFCASSVITGDYGYTFGSGTRLTVV.

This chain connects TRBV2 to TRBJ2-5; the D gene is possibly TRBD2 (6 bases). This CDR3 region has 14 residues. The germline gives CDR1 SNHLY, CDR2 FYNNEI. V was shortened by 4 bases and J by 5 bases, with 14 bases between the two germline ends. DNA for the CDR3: TGTGCCAGCAGTGGTTCGGGAGTTCACGAGACCCAGTACTTC. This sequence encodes CASSGSGVHETQYF. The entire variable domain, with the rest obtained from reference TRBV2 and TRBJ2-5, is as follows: EPEVTQTPSHQVTQMGQEVILRCVPISNHLYFYWYRQILGQKVEFLVSFYNNEISEKSEIFDDQFSVERPDGSNFTLKIRSTKLEDSAMYFCASSGSGVHETQYFGPGTRLLVL.

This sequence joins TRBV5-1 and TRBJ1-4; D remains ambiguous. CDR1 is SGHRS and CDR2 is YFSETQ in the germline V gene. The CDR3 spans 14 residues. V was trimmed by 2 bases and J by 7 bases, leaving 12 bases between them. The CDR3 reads CASSFSGLAEKLFF. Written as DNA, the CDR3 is TGCGCCAGCAGCTTTTCAGGACTAGCTGAAAAACTGTTTTTT.

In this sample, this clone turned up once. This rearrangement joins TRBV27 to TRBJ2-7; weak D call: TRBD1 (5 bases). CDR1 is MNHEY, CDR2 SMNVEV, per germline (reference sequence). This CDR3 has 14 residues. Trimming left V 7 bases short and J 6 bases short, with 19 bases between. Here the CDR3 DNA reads TGTGCCAGCACTCCCAAAACCGCCACAGGCGAGCAGTACTTC. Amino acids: CASTPKTATGEQYF.

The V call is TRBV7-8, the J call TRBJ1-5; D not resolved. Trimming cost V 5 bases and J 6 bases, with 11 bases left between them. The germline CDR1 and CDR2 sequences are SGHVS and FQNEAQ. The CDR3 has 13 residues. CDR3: CASSPSPSQPQHF. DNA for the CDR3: TGTGCCAGCAGCCCTTCCCCGAGTCAGCCCCAGCATTTT. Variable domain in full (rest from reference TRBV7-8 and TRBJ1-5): GAGVSQSPRYKVAKRGQDVALRCDPISGHVSLFWYQQALGQGPEFLTYFQNEAQLDKSGLPSDRFFAERPEGSVSTLKIQRTQQEDSAVYLCASSPSPSQPQHFGDGTRLSIL.

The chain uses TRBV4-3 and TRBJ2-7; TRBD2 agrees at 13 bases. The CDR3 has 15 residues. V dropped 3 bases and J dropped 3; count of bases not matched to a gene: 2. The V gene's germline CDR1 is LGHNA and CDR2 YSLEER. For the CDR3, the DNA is TGCGCCAGCAGCCAGGGACTAGCGGGAATCTACGAGCAGTACTTC. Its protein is CASSQGLAGIYEQYF.